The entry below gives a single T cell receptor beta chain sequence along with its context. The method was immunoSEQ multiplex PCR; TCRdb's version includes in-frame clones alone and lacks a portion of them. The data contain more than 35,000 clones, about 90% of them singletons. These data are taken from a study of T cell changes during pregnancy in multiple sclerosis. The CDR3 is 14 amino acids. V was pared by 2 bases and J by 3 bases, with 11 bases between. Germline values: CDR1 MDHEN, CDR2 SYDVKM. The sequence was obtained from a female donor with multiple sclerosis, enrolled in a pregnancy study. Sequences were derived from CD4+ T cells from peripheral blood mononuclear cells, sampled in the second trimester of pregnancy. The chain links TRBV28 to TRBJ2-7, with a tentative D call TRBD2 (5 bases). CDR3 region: CASSLTGIGYEQYF. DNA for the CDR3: TGTGCCAGCAGTTTAACGGGGATCGGCTACGAGCAGTACTTC.